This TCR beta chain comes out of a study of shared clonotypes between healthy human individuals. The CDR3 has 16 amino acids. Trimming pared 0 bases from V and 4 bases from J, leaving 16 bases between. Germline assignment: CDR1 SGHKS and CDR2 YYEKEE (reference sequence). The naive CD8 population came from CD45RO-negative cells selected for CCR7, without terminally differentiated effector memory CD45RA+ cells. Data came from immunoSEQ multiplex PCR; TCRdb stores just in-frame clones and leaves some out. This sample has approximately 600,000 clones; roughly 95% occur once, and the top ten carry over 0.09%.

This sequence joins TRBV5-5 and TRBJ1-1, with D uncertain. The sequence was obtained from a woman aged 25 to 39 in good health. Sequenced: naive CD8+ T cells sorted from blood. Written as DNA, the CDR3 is TGTGCCAGCAGCTTGGCCGAATGGGTAAAGGGCACTGAAGCTTTCTTT. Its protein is CASSLAEWVKGTEAFF.